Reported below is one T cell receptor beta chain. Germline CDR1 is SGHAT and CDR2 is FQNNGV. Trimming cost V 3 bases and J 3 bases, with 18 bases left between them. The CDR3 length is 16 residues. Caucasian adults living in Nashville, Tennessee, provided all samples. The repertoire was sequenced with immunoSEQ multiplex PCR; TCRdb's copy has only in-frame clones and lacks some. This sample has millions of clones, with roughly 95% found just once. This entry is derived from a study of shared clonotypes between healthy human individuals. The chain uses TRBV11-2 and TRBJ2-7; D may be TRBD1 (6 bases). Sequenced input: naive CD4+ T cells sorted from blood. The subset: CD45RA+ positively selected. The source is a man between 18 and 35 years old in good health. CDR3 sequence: CASSFFLQGRDYEQYF. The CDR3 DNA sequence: TGTGCCAGCAGCTTCTTCCTACAGGGAAGGGACTACGAGCAGTACTTC. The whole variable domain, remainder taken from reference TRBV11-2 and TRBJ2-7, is EAGVAQSPRYKIIEKRQSVAFWCNPISGHATLYWYQQILGQGPKLLIQFQNNGVVDDSQLPKDRFSAERLKGVDSTLKIQPAKLEDSAVYLCASSFFLQGRDYEQYFGPGTRLTVT.